The 19 T cell receptor beta chains listed next were all sequenced from one sample in a study of blood T cell repertoires in COVID-19. TCRdb keeps only in-frame clones here, not all; method: immunoSEQ multiplex PCR. The sample holds approximately 150,000 clones, 84% seen once. Sequenced input: PBMCs or T cells enriched from blood (not recorded which). These TCRs come from a man between 40 and 49 years old with acute COVID-19.

The rearrangement links TRBV28 to TRBJ1-4; TRBD1 matches 8 bases. The CDR3 loop spans 14 amino acids. The V gene end was trimmed by 4 bases and the J gene end by 5 bases; junction bases not matched to a gene: 3. CDR1 and CDR2 from the germline V gene are MDHEN and SYDVKM. In DNA form, the CDR3 reads TGTGCCAGCAGTTACAGGGGGGCCAATGAAAAACTGTTTTTT. Its protein product is CASSYRGANEKLFF.

CDR3 DNA: TGTGCCATCAGTGAGACCATTTCGGGACAGAGTGCAACTAATGAAAAACTGTTTTTT. This translates into CAISETISGQSATNEKLFF. The chain carries TRBV10-3 and TRBJ1-4, with 7 bases that match TRBD1. The junction had 12 bases not matched to a gene; V was cut back by 2 bases and J by 0 bases. Germline-derived CDR1 and CDR2 are ENHRY and SYGVKD. CDR3 length: 19 residues.

This clone was detected once. This rearrangement joins TRBV19 to TRBJ1-5, with a weak D call TRBD1 (5 bases). V lost 4 bases to trimming and J lost 1 base, with 11 bases between them. This CDR3 contains 15 residues. CDR1 is LNHDA, CDR2 SQIVND, per germline (reference sequence). For the CDR3, the DNA is TGTGCCAGTAGTACTGCGGGGGGAAGCAATCAGCCCCAGCATTTT. It is translated as CASSTAGGSNQPQHF.

J is TRBJ2-7 and V is TRBV11-2; 7 bases match TRBD2. There are 16 residues in the CDR3. V lost 5 bases and J lost 3; bases outside the gene matches: 13. Germline-derived CDR1 and CDR2 are SGHAT and FQNNGV. The CDR3 DNA is TGTGCCAGCAGCCTCTGGGGGGGAGAGGGGAACTACGAGCAGTACTTC. The encoded protein is CASSLWGGEGNYEQYF.

The chain employs TRBV2 and TRBJ2-7; 10 bases align to TRBD2. The junction had 2 bases not matched to a gene; V was cut back by 3 bases and J by 0 bases. CDR3 size: 15 residues. Germline assignment: CDR1 SNHLY and CDR2 FYNNEI. In DNA form, the CDR3 reads TGTGCCAGCAGTGAGGTAGCGGGGGGCTCCTACGAGCAGTACTTC. Translated, it gives CASSEVAGGSYEQYF.

The V call is TRBV7-3, the J call TRBJ2-5, with 7 bases identical to TRBD2. The CDR3 length is 15 residues. Germline V gene lookup returns CDR1 SGHTA and CDR2 FQGTGA. The junction had 7 bases not matched to a gene; V was cut back by 1 base and J by 5 bases. This chain's CDR3 is CASSLMGGPSETQYF. The CDR3 nucleotides are TGTGCCAGCAGCTTAATGGGAGGGCCTAGTGAGACCCAGTACTTC.

The genes are TRBV12-1 and TRBJ1-4. TRBV12-1 corresponds to a pseudogene. The CDR3 sequence is 16 residues long. As DNA, the CDR3 is TGTGCCAGCAGCTTTGAATCCGGGGGGCAAAATGAAAAACTGTTTTTT. Its protein is CASSFESGGQNEKLFF.

V usage is TRBV19 and J usage is TRBJ1-2; 9 bases match TRBD1. This CDR3 is built from 15 residues. Germline CDR1 LNHDA, CDR2 SQIVND (reference sequence). Trimming at V came to 5 bases and at J to 4 bases, leaving 8 bases not matched to a gene. The CDR3 region is CASSPGTGRGYGYTF. DNA of the CDR3: TGTGCCAGTAGTCCAGGGACAGGGCGCGGCTATGGCTACACCTTC.

This chain joins TRBV19 and TRBJ2-6; the D is unclear. V was trimmed by 9 bases and J by 1 base, leaving 7 bases between them. The CDR3 totals 13 residues. Looked up from germline, CDR1 is LNHDA and CDR2 is SQIVND (reference sequence). The DNA of the CDR3 is TGTGCCAGCCTCCTTTCTGGGGCCAACGTCCTGACTTTC. It yields the protein CASLLSGANVLTF.

This sequence joins TRBV18 and TRBJ1-4, with D possibly matching TRBD1 (5 bases). Trimming pared 6 bases from V and 10 bases from J, leaving 18 bases between. CDR3 length: 14 amino acids. Per the germline V gene, CDR1 is KGHSH and CDR2 is LQKENI. The CDR3 region has the DNA TGTGCCAGCTCCCCCAGGGAGGGGCGAGGAAAACTGTTTTTT. Translated: CASSPREGRGKLFF.

The J gene is TRBJ2-2, the V gene TRBV24-1; no firm D call. V gave up 8 bases and J gave up 0 bases, with 9 bases separating them. Germline loops: CDR1 KGHDR, CDR2 SFDVKD. This CDR3 spans 14 amino acids. CDR3 nucleotide sequence: TGTGCCACCACAGGCTTGTCGAACACCGGGGAGCTGTTTTTT. It yields the protein CATTGLSNTGELFF.

The rearrangement uses TRBV3-1 (or the pseudogene TRBV3-2) and TRBJ2-2; D is possibly TRBD1 (6 bases). V was shortened by 4 bases and J by 0 bases, with 21 bases between the two germline ends. CDR3 length: 19 residues. Looked up from germline, CDR1 is LGHDT and CDR2 is YNNKEL (reference sequence). The DNA for the CDR3 is TGTGCCAGCAGCCCCAAACCAGCAGGGGCAAATACGAACACCGGGGAGCTGTTTTTT. Amino acid sequence: CASSPKPAGANTNTGELFF.

V usage is TRBV12-3 or TRBV12-4 and J usage is TRBJ1-2, with 7 nucleotides matching TRBD1. With V trimmed by 5 bases and J by 8 bases, 8 bases remained unmatched. The CDR3 is 13 residues long. In nucleotides, the CDR3 is TGTGCCAGCAGTCGGGACAGTGCGATGGGCTACACCTTC. It specifies CASSRDSAMGYTF.

This chain links TRBV6-1 with TRBJ1-2; 7 nucleotides line up with TRBD1. The germline V gene encodes CDR1 MNHNS and CDR2 SASEGT. CDR3 length equals 14 residues. J gave up 3 bases and V 1 base, and 2 bases lay outside the gene matches. CDR3 coding DNA: TGTGCCAGCAGTGAAGACAGGGGAGACTATGGCTACACCTTC. Protein: CASSEDRGDYGYTF.

This chain links TRBV7-8 with TRBJ1-2; TRBD1 is a possible D gene (5 bases). The V and J ends lost 5 bases and 3 bases respectively, with 13 bases between them. In germline, CDR1 is SGHVS, CDR2 FQNEAQ. There are 14 residues in the CDR3. This CDR3 reads CASSPRGGDYGYTF. The CDR3 DNA follows: TGTGCCAGCAGCCCTCGGGGGGGGGACTATGGCTACACCTTC.

The chain uses TRBV15 and TRBJ1-4; D not resolved. V was cut by 6 bases and J by 8 bases, with 16 bases left in between. Germline assignment: CDR1 LNHNV and CDR2 YYDKDF (reference sequence). The CDR3 consists of 14 residues. This chain's CDR3 is CATSMGLLEEKLFF. The DNA for the CDR3 is TGTGCCACCAGTATGGGTCTCCTGGAGGAAAAACTGTTTTTT.

The rearrangement links TRBV5-4 to TRBJ2-2; perhaps TRBD1 as D (5 bases). V was clipped by 1 base and J by 4 bases, with 11 bases between them. The germline V gene has CDR1 SGHNT and CDR2 YYREEE (reference sequence). The CDR3 is made up of 15 amino acids. This CDR3 reads CASSLNSQGTGELFF. CDR3 DNA: TGTGCCAGCAGCTTGAACTCTCAGGGCACCGGGGAGCTGTTTTTT.

The chain has TRBV6-5 and TRBJ1-2; D not resolved. This CDR3 spans 16 amino acids. Germline V lookup: CDR1 MNHEY, CDR2 SVGAGI. The V end was cut by 0 bases, the J end by 4 bases, with 15 bases between. CDR3 DNA: TGTGCCAGCAGTTACTCGTTAACATTTGGTGCCTATGGCTACACCTTC. Translating gives CASSYSLTFGAYGYTF.

The V call is TRBV29-1, the J call TRBJ2-7; tentative D call: TRBD1 (6 bases). The CDR3 totals 13 residues. In germline, CDR1 is SQVTM, CDR2 ANQGSEA. Between the trimmed V and J ends, which lost 2 bases and 2 bases, there was a span of 10 bases. As DNA, the CDR3 is TGCAGCGTTGAAACAGGGCGAACCTACGAGCAGTACTTC. Translating gives CSVETGRTYEQYF.